This TCR beta chain was captured by sequencing in a study of blood T cell repertoires in COVID-19 (dated by TCRdb to about 2020). Background on the whole study: Collaborator samples came from the United States, Italy and Spain and covered acute and convalescent phases of COVID-19. The prospective study material was composed of cDNA or gDNA derived from T cells, B-cell-depleted T cells, or PBMCs. The dataset comprised deeply sampled blood TCRbeta repertoires from subjects exposed to, actively infected with, or recovered from COVID-19. The repertoires were released in a freely available public database intended as a resource for research on the immune response to SARS-CoV-2. Samples came from the ongoing ImmuneRACE study (first 160 participants) plus 1,254 subjects from 6 global collaborators. Sample metadata almost always included a de-identified subject ID, COVID-19 status, age in years and sex. Where HLA class I and class II types were available, the types were taken from metadata supplied by the sample provider, not from assay-based typing.

Trimmed from V: 0 bases; trimmed from J: 3 bases; junction bases lacking a gene match: 4. Counted from cysteine to phenylalanine, this CDR3 has 15 amino acids. Kept here is only the CDR3 DNA, which spans 45 bases and is read in frame from base 1. From a lookup of the germline V gene, CDR1 and CDR2 are SGDLS and YYNGEE. Collaborating institutions collected whole blood in K2EDTA tubes following their own protocols. For TCRbeta analysis, collaborator samples were shipped as frozen whole blood, as isolated PBMCs, or as DNA extracted from either sample type. As to this clone: Its antigen target is currently unknown. Nothing much larger sits one base from this clone, and base qualities are not available.

The research as a whole found: The quantity of clinical and demographic metadata differed by source and by participant and was supplied without curation.

TCRbeta CDR3 regions were amplified from genomic DNA by means of the immunoSEQ Assay, a bias-controlled multiplex PCR. The original pipeline was this. The number of nucleated cells in each sample was estimated from the amplification of reference gene primers within the assay. To quantify the absolute abundance of each unique TCRbeta CDR3 rearrangement, sequence reads were collapsed and filtered. For each sample, productive Simpson clonality was calculated by taking the square root of Simpson's diversity index across productive rearrangements. The table comes from immuneACCESS by way of TCRdb, which keeps in-frame sequences with V and J called. Part of the clones is missing from these tables; in studies checked, under half for an unresolved V gene and the rest for unknown reasons. V, J and clone size reflect that table, while D and trimming were determined from the DNA. The sample table contains under 170,000 clones; only one count was recorded for approximately 83% of them. The ten largest account for less than 3.5% of the sample.

The sequence was collected from a man between 65 and 85 years old with acute or convalescent COVID-19. The sample was peripheral blood. The chain is assembled from TRBV9 and TRBJ2-7; TRBD2 lines up with 9 middle nucleotides. The CDR3 is CASSVGLAENYEQYF. The sequenced DNA: TGTGCCAGCAGCGTAGGACTAGCGGAGAACTACGAGCAGTACTTC.